These 28 T cell receptor beta chains originate from one sample sequenced in a study of blood T cell repertoires in COVID-19. The protocol was immunoSEQ multiplex PCR, while the TCRdb copy is restricted to in-frame clones and leaves out a portion. The sample includes 200,000 to 250,000 clones, about 88% of them seen just once. What was sequenced was PBMCs or T cells enriched from blood (not recorded which). These receptors were taken from a woman in her twenties or thirties who had recovered from COVID-19.

The chain links TRBV9 to TRBJ1-2; D possibly corresponds to TRBD1 (5 bases). The CDR3 has 17 amino acids. Germline loops: CDR1 SGDLS, CDR2 YYNGEE. Trimming stripped 2 bases from V and 8 bases from J, with 25 bases between. CDR3 bases: TGTGCCAGCAGCGTGACAGAGAGGACCAGGGTTAAGGGAGGCTACACCTTC. Translation: CASSVTERTRVKGGYTF.

The V call is TRBV6-1, the J call TRBJ2-3, with TRBD2 identical over 8 bases. J gave up 0 bases and V 4 bases, and 9 bases lay outside the gene matches. CDR3 size: 17 residues. Germline CDR1 and CDR2: MNHNS and SASEGT. In DNA form, the CDR3 reads TGTGCCAGCAGTGGGGTTTCCAGCGGGAGAAGCACAGATACGCAGTATTTT. It codes for CASSGVSSGRSTDTQYF.

The chain recombines TRBV6-5 with TRBJ2-5; TRBD2 is a possible D gene (5 bases). The V end was cut by 6 bases, the J end by 1 base, with 9 bases between. This CDR3 contains 13 residues. Germline lookup yields CDR1 MNHEY and CDR2 SVGAGI. This CDR3 reads CASREGLQETQYF. Here the CDR3 DNA reads TGTGCCAGCAGAGAGGGCCTCCAAGAGACCCAGTACTTC.

CDR3 nucleotide sequence: TGCGCCAGCAGCTTGGAGCCTACAGGGCGCACTGAAGCTTTCTTT. This gives the protein CASSLEPTGRTEAFF. The rearrangement uses TRBV5-1 and TRBJ1-1; a weak D match, TRBD1 (6 bases). V was pared by 0 bases and J by 4 bases, with 13 bases between. The CDR3 runs 15 residues. The germline V gene has CDR1 SGHRS and CDR2 YFSETQ.

The chain links TRBV15 to TRBJ1-5, with 9 bases lining up with TRBD1. Germline V CDR1 and CDR2: LNHNV, YYDKDF (reference sequence). This CDR3 has 17 amino acids. With 2 bases clipped from V and 0 bases from J, the junction kept 5 bases outside the gene matches. CDR3 nucleotide sequence: TGTGCCACCAGCAGAAAACAGGGGGCGTATAGCAATCAGCCCCAGCATTTT. Protein sequence: CATSRKQGAYSNQPQHF.

This chain connects TRBV29-1 to TRBJ2-1, with a possible D match to TRBD1 (5 bases). CDR3 size: 14 residues. V gave up 0 bases and J gave up 13 bases, with 19 bases separating them. Germline CDR1 is SQVTM and CDR2 is ANQGSEA. As DNA, the CDR3 is TGCAGCGTTGAAGATCCATCTACGGCAGGGCCACAGTTCTTC. It codes for CSVEDPSTAGPQFF.

The rearrangement links TRBV21-1 to TRBJ2-3; the table names TRBD2, a call not compared with the DNA. TRBV21-1 corresponds to a pseudogene. The CDR3 totals 15 residues. CDR3 DNA: TGTGCCAGCAGCAAGTCTCAGCGGGGGGAAGATACGCAGTATTTT. It codes for CASSKSQRGEDTQYF.

CDR3 protein: CASSISGVSGNTIYF. The CDR3 DNA reads TGTGCCAGTAGTATTTCGGGAGTCTCTGGAAACACCATATATTTT. This chain uses TRBV19 with TRBJ1-3; the D is unclear. Looked up from germline, CDR1 is LNHDA and CDR2 is SQIVND (reference sequence). This CDR3 spans 15 amino acids. V was shortened by 3 bases and J by 0 bases, with 9 bases between the two germline ends. Based on the CDR3 plus reference TRBV19 and TRBJ1-3, the full variable domain is DGGITQSPKYLFRKEGQNVTLSCEQNLNHDAMYWYRQDPGQGLRLIYYSQIVNDFQKGDIAEGYSVSREKKESFPLTVTSAQKNPTAFYLCASSISGVSGNTIYFGEGSWLTVV.

This clone appeared a few times. This chain joins TRBV3-1 (or the pseudogene TRBV3-2) and TRBJ1-2, with 10 bases that match TRBD1. The CDR3 loop spans 13 amino acids. CDR1 and CDR2 (germline): LGHDT, YNNKEL (reference sequence). V trimming: 4 bases; J trimming: 6 bases; junction bases outside the gene matches: 2. The CDR3 here is CASSLGTGDGYTF. The CDR3 DNA reads as TGTGCCAGCAGCCTTGGGACAGGGGATGGCTACACCTTC.

The chain recombines TRBV19 with TRBJ2-2, with D uncertain. Germline V gene sequence: CDR1 LNHDA, CDR2 SQIVND (reference sequence). CDR3 size: 15 residues. Trimming stripped 3 bases from V and 8 bases from J, with 16 bases between. The CDR3 nucleotides are TGTGCCAGTAGTATTGTCCCCCATTTAGTAGGGGAGCTGTTTTTT. Encoded protein: CASSIVPHLVGELFF.

This clone was detected a few times. J is TRBJ1-2 and V is TRBV27; 9 nucleotides agree with TRBD1. The V segment lost 4 bases and the J segment 4 bases; nucleotides outside the gene matches: 4. The germline CDR1 and CDR2 sequences are MNHEY and SMNVEV (reference sequence). The CDR3 sequence is 14 residues long. CDR3 coding DNA: TGTGCCAGCAGTTCGACAGGGGGAAGCTATGGCTACACCTTC. Its protein product is CASSSTGGSYGYTF.

V is TRBV12-3 or TRBV12-4 and J is TRBJ2-7, with D maybe TRBD1 (6 bases). V lost 5 bases to trimming and J lost 4 bases, with 9 bases between them. The length of the CDR3 is 12 residues. DNA of the CDR3: TGTGCCAGCAGTCCACAGGGATACGAGCAGTACTTC. It is translated as CASSPQGYEQYF.

The chain combines TRBV3-1 (or the pseudogene TRBV3-2) with TRBJ1-5; D possibly corresponds to TRBD1 (6 bases). The CDR3 is 15 residues long. Between the trimmed V and J ends, which lost 3 bases and 3 bases, there was a span of 12 bases. Germline-derived CDR1 and CDR2 are LGHDT and YNNKEL (reference sequence). CDR3 residues: CASSQNTGNNQPQHF. DNA for the CDR3: TGTGCCAGCAGCCAGAACACAGGGAACAATCAGCCCCAGCATTTT.

V and J are TRBV7-2 and TRBJ2-3; TRBD2 is a possible D gene (6 bases). Germline V gives CDR1 SGHTA, CDR2 FQGNSA. CDR3 length: 12 amino acids. V dropped 6 bases and J dropped 3 bases, with 7 bases sitting between them. CDR3 DNA sequence: TGTGCCAGCAGAGGGACTACAGATACGCAGTATTTT. Translating it yields CASRGTTDTQYF.

The chain employs TRBV4-2 and TRBJ1-3; D is ambiguous. Trimming removed 3 bases from V and 4 bases from J, with 16 bases in between. Germline V CDR1 and CDR2: LGHNA, YNFKEQ. The CDR3 is 16 residues long. The DNA of the CDR3 is TGTGCCAGCAGCCAGGCGGCGGGATCGGAGGGAAACACCATATATTTT. This sequence encodes CASSQAAGSEGNTIYF.

J is TRBJ1-1 and V is TRBV7-3; no clear D gene. Germline V gives CDR1 SGHTA, CDR2 FQGTGA. There are 13 residues in the CDR3. Trimming shortened V by 4 bases and J by 1 base, and 7 bases separated the two germline ends. The DNA for the CDR3 is TGTGCCAGCAGCTCGAGATCGAACACTGAAGCTTTCTTT. It specifies CASSSRSNTEAFF.

The table lists this clone with a count of one. The V and J genes are TRBV5-1 and TRBJ1-1, with TRBD1 matching 7 bases. Germline-derived CDR1 and CDR2 are SGHRS and YFSETQ. Unmatched junction bases numbered 8, after V lost 0 bases and J lost 0 bases. There are 17 residues in the CDR3. The CDR3 DNA reads TGCGCCAGCAGCTTGGCCGTGGGGGGACAGATGAACACTGAAGCTTTCTTT. As protein: CASSLAVGGQMNTEAFF.

The CDR3 DNA reads TGTGCCAGCAGTACGCCGGGACAGGGTGGTGAGCAGTTCTTC. Protein product: CASSTPGQGGEQFF. The chain carries TRBV5-6 and TRBJ2-1, with TRBD1 matching over 9 bases. CDR1 and CDR2 (germline): SGHDT, YYEEEE. V trimming: 5 bases; J trimming: 9 bases; junction bases outside the gene matches: 9. The length of the CDR3 is 14 residues. The full variable domain, its missing parts supplied by reference TRBV5-6 and TRBJ2-1, is DAGVTQSPTHLIKTRGQQVTLRCSPKSGHDTVSWYQQALGQGPQFIFQYYEEEERQRGNFPDRFSGHQFPNYSSELNVNALLLGDSALYLCASSTPGQGGEQFFGPGTRLTVL.

This clone was seen a handful of times. This chain joins TRBV6-1 and TRBJ1-2, with D hard to call. V lost 2 bases, J lost 8 bases, and 21 bases lay in between. The germline CDR1 and CDR2 sequences are MNHNS and SASEGT. The length of the CDR3 is 16 residues. CDR3 region: CASSEIKGVGGRGYTF. The CDR3 DNA reads TGTGCCAGCAGTGAAATTAAGGGAGTGGGAGGGCGCGGCTACACCTTC.

The chain employs TRBV19 and TRBJ1-1, with TRBD1 identical over 9 bases. Trimming took 4 bases from V and 6 from J; bases not matched to a gene: 6. Germline V gene sequence: CDR1 LNHDA, CDR2 SQIVND (reference sequence). The length of the CDR3 is 14 residues. This CDR3 is CASSKGQGLAEAFF. In DNA, the CDR3 is TGTGCCAGTAGTAAAGGACAGGGGTTGGCTGAAGCTTTCTTT.

The rearrangement links TRBV19 to TRBJ2-7, with 7 bases aligning to TRBD2. The CDR3 spans 15 residues. Germline V gene sequence: CDR1 LNHDA, CDR2 SQIVND (reference sequence). V gave up 1 base and J gave up 0 bases; unmatched junction bases: 3. In nucleotides, the CDR3 is TGTGCCAGTAGTATAGCAGCGGGGCTCTCCTACGAGCAGTACTTC. It encodes CASSIAAGLSYEQYF.

This CDR3 is CASSPGTDNYSNQPQHF. The CDR3 DNA reads as TGTGCCAGCTCACCAGGGACTGACAATTATAGCAATCAGCCCCAGCATTTT. The chain has TRBV18 and TRBJ1-5, with a tentative D call TRBD1 (5 bases). V lost 2 bases and J lost 0, with 14 bases in between. The CDR3 has 17 residues. CDR1 is KGHSH and CDR2 is LQKENI in the germline V gene.

The genes are TRBV5-6 and TRBJ1-2; 7 bases agree with TRBD1. V trimming: 1 base; J trimming: 4 bases; junction bases outside the gene matches: 4. The CDR3 spans 14 residues. Germline-derived CDR1 and CDR2 are SGHDT and YYEEEE. The CDR3 spells CASSLYGDSYGYTF. CDR3 DNA: TGTGCCAGCAGCTTGTACGGGGACAGCTATGGCTACACCTTC.

This clone was picked up a small number of times. V is TRBV12-3 or TRBV12-4 and J is TRBJ1-1, with D hard to call. The CDR3 has 11 residues. V lost 3 bases and J lost 4, with 3 bases in between. CDR3 loop: CASSFGTEAFF. The CDR3 DNA sequence: TGTGCCAGCAGTTTCGGCACTGAAGCTTTCTTT.

V and J are TRBV27 and TRBJ2-7; possibly TRBD1 for D (6 bases). Looked up from germline, CDR1 is MNHEY and CDR2 is SMNVEV (reference sequence). V lost 7 bases to trimming and J lost 0 bases, with 19 bases between them. The CDR3 has 16 amino acids. Here the CDR3 reads CASTPSSGEFSYEQYF. CDR3 nucleotide sequence: TGTGCCAGCACCCCCTCTTCAGGGGAGTTCTCCTACGAGCAGTACTTC.

The chain uses TRBV6-2 or TRBV6-3 and TRBJ1-6; 10 nucleotides line up with TRBD1. There are 19 residues in the CDR3. V lost 6 bases, J lost 13 bases, and 24 bases stayed unmatched. Germline CDR1 MNHEY, CDR2 SVGEGT. The CDR3 nucleotides read TGTGCCAGCAGCGATAGCGGGACAGGGGCTTTTGTGCACCTTCGGCCCCTCCACTTT. Its translation is CASSDSGTGAFVHLRPLHF.

This chain connects TRBV29-1 to TRBJ2-2; D perhaps matches TRBD1 (6 bases). Germline V lookup: CDR1 SQVTM, CDR2 ANQGSEA. Trimming cost V 4 bases and J 4 bases, with 7 bases left between them. The CDR3 loop spans 12 amino acids. CDR3 sequence (DNA): TGCAGCGTTGGGACAGCCACCGGGGAGCTGTTTTTT. Amino acid sequence: CSVGTATGELFF.

The chain couples TRBV7-9 to TRBJ2-7; 9 positions match TRBD1. Trimming removed 8 bases from V and 4 bases from J; junction bases left unmatched: 9. The V gene's germline CDR1 is SEHNR and CDR2 FQNEAQ (reference sequence). The CDR3 contains 14 residues. CDR3 protein: CASQRQGVGYEQYF. Here the CDR3 DNA reads TGTGCCAGCCAGAGACAGGGGGTAGGATACGAGCAGTACTTC.